The source of this T cell receptor (beta chain) is a study of CXCR3-negative and CXCR3-positive naive CD8 T cells. The CDR3 has 18 residues. Germline CDR1 is SGDLS and CDR2 is YYNGEE. Study-level points and caveats: CXCR3-positive naive cells had TRB CDR3s that were more hydrophobic than CXCR3-negative naive cells had. Memory CD8+ cells showed much lower diversity, while both naive subsets displayed comparably high diversity.

Within the CD8+ T cell compartment, naive cells were CD45RO-CCR7+CD27+CD95-. Carrying UMI labels, the TRB cDNA libraries were prepared through 5' RACE. Using the 5' RACE reads, TCRdb records one entry per CDR3 protein without DNA. In total, the table holds 100,000 to 150,000 distinct CDR3 sequences. Details on this clonotype: Its target is unknown.

The J gene is TRBJ2-3, the V gene TRBV9; lacking DNA, the TRBD1 call made by TCRdb goes unchecked. This TCR was recovered from a human donor in good health. Some clones in this sample may be carry-over from other donors' samples. Sequenced material: naive CXCR3- CD8+ T cells from blood. The subset: CD45RO-CCR7+CD27+CD95- naive CD8+ T cells lacking CXCR3 (TNR3-). The CDR3: CASSVDQLERGGPDTQYF.